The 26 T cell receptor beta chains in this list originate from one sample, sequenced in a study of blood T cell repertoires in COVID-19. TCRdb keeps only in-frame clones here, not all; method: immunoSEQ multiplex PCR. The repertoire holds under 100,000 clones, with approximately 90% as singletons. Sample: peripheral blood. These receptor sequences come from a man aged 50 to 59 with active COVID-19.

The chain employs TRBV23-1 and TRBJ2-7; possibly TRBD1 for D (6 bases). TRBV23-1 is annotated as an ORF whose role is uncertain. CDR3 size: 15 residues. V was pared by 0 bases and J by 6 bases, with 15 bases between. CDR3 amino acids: CASSQSRGGEGEQYF. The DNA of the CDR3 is TGCGCCAGCAGTCAATCGAGAGGGGGTGAGGGCGAGCAGTACTTC.

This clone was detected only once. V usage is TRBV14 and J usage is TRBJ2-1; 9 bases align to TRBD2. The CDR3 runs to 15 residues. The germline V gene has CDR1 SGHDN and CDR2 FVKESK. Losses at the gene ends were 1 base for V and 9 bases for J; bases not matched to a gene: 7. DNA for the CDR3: TGTGCCAGCAGCCAAGTGGCGGGACTAGCTGGTGAGCAGTTCTTC. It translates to CASSQVAGLAGEQFF. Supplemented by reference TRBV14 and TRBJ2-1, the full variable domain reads EAGVTQFPSHSVIEKGQTVTLRCDPISGHDNLYWYRRVMGKEIKFLLHFVKESKQDESGMPNNRFLAERTGGTYSTLKVQPAELEDSGVYFCASSQVAGLAGEQFFGPGTRLTVL.

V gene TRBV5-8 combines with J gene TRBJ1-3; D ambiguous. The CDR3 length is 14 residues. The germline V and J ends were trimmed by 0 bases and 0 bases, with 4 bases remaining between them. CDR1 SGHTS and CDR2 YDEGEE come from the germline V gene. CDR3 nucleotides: TGTGCCAGCAGCTTGGACTACTCTGGAAACACCATATATTTT. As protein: CASSLDYSGNTIYF.

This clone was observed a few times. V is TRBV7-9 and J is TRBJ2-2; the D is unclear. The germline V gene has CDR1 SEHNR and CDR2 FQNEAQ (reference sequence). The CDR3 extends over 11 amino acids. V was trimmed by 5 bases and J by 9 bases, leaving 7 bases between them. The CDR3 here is CASSPQWELFF. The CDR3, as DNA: TGTGCCAGCAGCCCACAATGGGAGCTGTTTTTT. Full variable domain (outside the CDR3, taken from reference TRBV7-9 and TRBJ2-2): DTGVSQNPRHKITKRGQNVTFRCDPISEHNRLYWYRQTLGQGPEFLTYFQNEAQLEKSRLLSDRFSAERPKGSFSTLEIQRTEQGDSAMYLCASSPQWELFFGEGSRLTVL.

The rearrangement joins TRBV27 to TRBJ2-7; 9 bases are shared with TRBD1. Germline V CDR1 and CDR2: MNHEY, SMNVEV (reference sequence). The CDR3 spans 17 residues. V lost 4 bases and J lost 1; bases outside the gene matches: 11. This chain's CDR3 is CASSWTPPDRGSYEQYF. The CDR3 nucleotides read TGTGCCAGCAGTTGGACCCCCCCGGACAGGGGTTCCTACGAGCAGTACTTC.

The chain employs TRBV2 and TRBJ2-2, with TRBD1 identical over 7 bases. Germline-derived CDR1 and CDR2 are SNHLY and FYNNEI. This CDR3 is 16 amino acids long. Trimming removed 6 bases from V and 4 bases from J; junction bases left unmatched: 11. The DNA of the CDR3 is TGTGCCAGCAGGAAAATACAGGGGACCGGCACCGGGGAGCTGTTTTTT. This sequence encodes CASRKIQGTGTGELFF. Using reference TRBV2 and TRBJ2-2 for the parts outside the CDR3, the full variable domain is EPEVTQTPSHQVTQMGQEVILRCVPISNHLYFYWYRQILGQKVEFLVSFYNNEISEKSEIFDDQFSVERPDGSNFTLKIRSTKLEDSAMYFCASRKIQGTGTGELFFGEGSRLTVL.

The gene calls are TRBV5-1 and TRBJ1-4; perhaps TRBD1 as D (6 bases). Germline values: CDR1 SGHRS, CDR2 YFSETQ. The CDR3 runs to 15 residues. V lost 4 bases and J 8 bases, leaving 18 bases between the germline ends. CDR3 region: CASSTAGTIGEKLFF. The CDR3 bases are TGCGCCAGCAGCACAGCCGGGACAATCGGCGAAAAACTGTTTTTT.

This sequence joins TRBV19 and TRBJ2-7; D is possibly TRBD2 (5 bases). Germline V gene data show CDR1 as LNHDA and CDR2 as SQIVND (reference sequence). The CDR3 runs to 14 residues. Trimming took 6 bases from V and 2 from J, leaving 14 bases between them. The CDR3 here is CASRLHGETYEQYF. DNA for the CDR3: TGTGCCAGTAGGCTCCACGGGGAAACCTACGAGCAGTACTTC. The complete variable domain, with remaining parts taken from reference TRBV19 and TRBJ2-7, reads DGGITQSPKYLFRKEGQNVTLSCEQNLNHDAMYWYRQDPGQGLRLIYYSQIVNDFQKGDIAEGYSVSREKKESFPLTVTSAQKNPTAFYLCASRLHGETYEQYFGPGTRLTVT.

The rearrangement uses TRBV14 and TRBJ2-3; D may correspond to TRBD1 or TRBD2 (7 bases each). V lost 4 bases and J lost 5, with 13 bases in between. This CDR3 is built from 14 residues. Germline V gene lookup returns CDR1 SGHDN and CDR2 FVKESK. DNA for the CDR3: TGTGCCAGCAGCCCAGACAGGGAGGGAGATACGCAGTATTTT. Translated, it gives CASSPDREGDTQYF.

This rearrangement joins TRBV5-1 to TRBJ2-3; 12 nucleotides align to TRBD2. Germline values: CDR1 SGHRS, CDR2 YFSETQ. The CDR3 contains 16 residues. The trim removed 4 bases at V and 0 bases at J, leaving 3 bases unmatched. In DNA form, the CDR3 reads TGCGCCAGCAGCAGAGGGACTAGCGGGAGCACAGATACGCAGTATTTT. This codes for CASSRGTSGSTDTQYF. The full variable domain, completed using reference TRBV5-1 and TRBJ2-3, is KAGVTQTPRYLIKTRGQQVTLSCSPISGHRSVSWYQQTPGQGLQFLFEYFSETQRNKGNFPGRFSGRQFSNSRSEMNVSTLELGDSALYLCASSRGTSGSTDTQYFGPGTRLTVL.

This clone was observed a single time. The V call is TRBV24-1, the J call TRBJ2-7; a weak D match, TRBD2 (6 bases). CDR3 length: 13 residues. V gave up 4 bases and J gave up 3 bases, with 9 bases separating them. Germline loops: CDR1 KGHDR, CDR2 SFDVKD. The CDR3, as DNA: TGTGCCACCAGTGAAAGGGACTTCTACGAGCAGTACTTC. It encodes CATSERDFYEQYF.

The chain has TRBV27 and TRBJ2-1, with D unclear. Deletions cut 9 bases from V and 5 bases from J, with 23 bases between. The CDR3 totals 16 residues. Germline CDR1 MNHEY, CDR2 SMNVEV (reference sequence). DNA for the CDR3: TGTGCCAGGGAGCGTGGGTTTGCGGCGAAGGACAATGAGCAGTTCTTC. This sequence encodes CARERGFAAKDNEQFF.

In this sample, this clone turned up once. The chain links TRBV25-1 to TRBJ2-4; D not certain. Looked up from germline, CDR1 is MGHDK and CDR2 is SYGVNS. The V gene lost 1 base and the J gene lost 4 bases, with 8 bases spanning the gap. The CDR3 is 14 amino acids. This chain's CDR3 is CASSESVRKNIQYF. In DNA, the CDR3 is TGTGCCAGCAGTGAATCGGTAAGAAAAAACATTCAGTACTTC.

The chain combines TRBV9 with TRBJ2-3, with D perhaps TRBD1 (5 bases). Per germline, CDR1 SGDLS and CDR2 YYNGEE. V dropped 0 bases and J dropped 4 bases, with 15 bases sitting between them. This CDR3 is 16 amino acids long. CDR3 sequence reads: CASSVAWGLHADTQYF. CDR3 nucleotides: TGTGCCAGCAGCGTAGCGTGGGGCCTACACGCAGATACGCAGTATTTT. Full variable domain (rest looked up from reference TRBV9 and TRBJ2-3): DSGVTQTPKHLITATGQRVTLRCSPRSGDLSVYWYQQSLDQGLQFLIQYYNGEERAKGNILERFSAQQFPDLHSELNLSSLELGDSALYFCASSVAWGLHADTQYFGPGTRLTVL.

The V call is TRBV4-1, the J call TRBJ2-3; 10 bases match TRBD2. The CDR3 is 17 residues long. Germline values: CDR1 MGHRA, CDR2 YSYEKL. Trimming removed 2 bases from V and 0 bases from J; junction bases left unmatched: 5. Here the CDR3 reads CASSQSPAGGSTDTQYF. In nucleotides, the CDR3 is TGCGCCAGCAGCCAATCTCCAGCGGGGGGGAGCACAGATACGCAGTATTTT.

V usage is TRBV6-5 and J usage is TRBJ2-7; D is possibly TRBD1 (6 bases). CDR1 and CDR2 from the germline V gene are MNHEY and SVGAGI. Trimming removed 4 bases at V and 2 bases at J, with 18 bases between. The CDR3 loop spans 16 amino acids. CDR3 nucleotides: TGTGCCAGCAGTTTATTCCTCAGGGGCAGACCCTACGAGCAGTACTTC. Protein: CASSLFLRGRPYEQYF.

As DNA, the CDR3 is TGTGCCAGCAGTGAAAGGTTAACCGGGACCCAGCATTTT. It codes for CASSERLTGTQHF. The chain recombines TRBV2 with TRBJ1-5; D is undetermined. Trimming took 2 bases from V and 11 from J, leaving 13 bases between them. Germline assignment: CDR1 SNHLY and CDR2 FYNNEI. The CDR3 contains 13 residues.

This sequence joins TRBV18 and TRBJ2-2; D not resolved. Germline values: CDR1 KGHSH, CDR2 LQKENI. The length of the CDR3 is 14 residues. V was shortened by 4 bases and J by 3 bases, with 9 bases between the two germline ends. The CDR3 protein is CASSLRRDTGELFF. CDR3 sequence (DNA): TGTGCCAGCTCACTACGCCGGGACACCGGGGAGCTGTTTTTT.

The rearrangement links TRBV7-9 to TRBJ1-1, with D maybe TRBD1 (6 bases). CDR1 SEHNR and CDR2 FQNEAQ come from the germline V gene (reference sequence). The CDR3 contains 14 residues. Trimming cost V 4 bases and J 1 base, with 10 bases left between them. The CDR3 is CASSSQGWNTEAFF. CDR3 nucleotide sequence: TGTGCCAGCAGCTCACAGGGATGGAACACTGAAGCTTTCTTT.

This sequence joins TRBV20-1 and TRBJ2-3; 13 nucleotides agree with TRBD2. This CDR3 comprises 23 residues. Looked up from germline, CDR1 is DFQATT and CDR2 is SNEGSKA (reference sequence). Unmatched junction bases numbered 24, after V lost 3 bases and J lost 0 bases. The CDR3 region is CSASAYPGLAGSNWVLSTDTQYF. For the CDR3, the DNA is TGCAGTGCTAGTGCCTATCCGGGACTAGCGGGAAGTAATTGGGTGTTAAGCACAGATACGCAGTATTTT.

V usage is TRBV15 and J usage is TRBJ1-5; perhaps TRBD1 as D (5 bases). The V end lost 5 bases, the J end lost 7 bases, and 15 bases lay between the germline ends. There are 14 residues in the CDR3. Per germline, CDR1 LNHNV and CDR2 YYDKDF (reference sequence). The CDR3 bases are TGTGCCACCAGCGTTACAGGATTGGCGCAGCCCCAGCATTTT. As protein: CATSVTGLAQPQHF.

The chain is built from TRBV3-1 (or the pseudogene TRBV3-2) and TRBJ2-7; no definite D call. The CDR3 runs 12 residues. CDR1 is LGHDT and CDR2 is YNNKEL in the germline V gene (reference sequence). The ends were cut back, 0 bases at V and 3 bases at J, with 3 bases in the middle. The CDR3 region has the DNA TGTGCCAGCAGCCAAGACGGCTACGAGCAGTACTTC. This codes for CASSQDGYEQYF.

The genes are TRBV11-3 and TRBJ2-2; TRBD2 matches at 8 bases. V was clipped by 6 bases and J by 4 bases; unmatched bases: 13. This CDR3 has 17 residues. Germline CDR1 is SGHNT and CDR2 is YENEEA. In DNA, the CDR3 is TGTGCCAGCAGACCGCGGGCGGGGGGTTCTGGCACCGGGGAGCTGTTTTTT. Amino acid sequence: CASRPRAGGSGTGELFF.

CDR3 region: CASTTSGVTYNEQFF. Written as DNA, the CDR3 is TGTGCCAGCACCACCTCCGGGGTAACCTACAATGAGCAGTTCTTC. This rearrangement joins TRBV9 to TRBJ2-1; maybe TRBD2 (5 bases). This CDR3 has 15 amino acids. Germline CDR1 and CDR2: SGDLS and YYNGEE. V dropped 6 bases and J dropped 2 bases, with 15 bases sitting between them.

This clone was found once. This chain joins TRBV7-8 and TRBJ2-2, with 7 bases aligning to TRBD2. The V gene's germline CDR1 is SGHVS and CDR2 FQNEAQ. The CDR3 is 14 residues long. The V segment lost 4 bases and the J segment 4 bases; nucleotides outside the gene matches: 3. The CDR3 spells CASSSGLVTGELFF. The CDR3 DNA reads TGTGCCAGCAGCTCAGGACTAGTCACCGGGGAGCTGTTTTTT.

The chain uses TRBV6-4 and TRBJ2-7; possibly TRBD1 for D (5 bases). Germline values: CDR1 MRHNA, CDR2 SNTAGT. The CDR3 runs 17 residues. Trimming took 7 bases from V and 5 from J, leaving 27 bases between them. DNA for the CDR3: TGTGCCAGCAAGTCTGAGTGTGTTCAGGGCCAAAAGGACGAGCAGTACTTC. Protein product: CASKSECVQGQKDEQYF.